This is a list of T cell receptor beta chains from one sample in a study of shared clonotypes between healthy human individuals. Sequencing was performed with immunoSEQ multiplex PCR; in TCRdb, only in-frame clones are kept and a portion is missing. The repertoire holds about 2.1 million clones, just under 95% seen once, with 1.5% to 2% in the top ten. Sequencing was done on a sample of naive CD8+ T cells from PBMCs. These receptors originate from a man in his late teens or twenties in good health. Some clones in this sample may be carry-over from other donors' samples. Each CDR3 is given without its conserved first and last residue. The order of the fields is V gene, J gene, CDR3 protein.

v_gene: TRBV19
j_gene: TRBJ2-5
CDR3aa: ASSMRFTEQETQY

v_gene: TRBV9
j_gene: TRBJ1-2
CDR3aa: ACGGDYGYT

v_gene: TRBV10-3
j_gene: TRBJ2-7
CDR3aa: AIGRVDSPYEQY

v_gene: TRBV27
j_gene: TRBJ2-1
CDR3aa: ASSLRASGFPL

v_gene: TRBV29-1
j_gene: TRBJ2-3
CDR3aa: SVELTNLGGGTDTQY

v_gene: TRBV29-1
j_gene: TRBJ2-7
CDR3aa: SVEGDRVRSYEQY

v_gene: TRBV5-1
j_gene: TRBJ2-1
CDR3aa: ASSPPYADNEQF

v_gene: TRBV5-4
j_gene: TRBJ1-2
CDR3aa: ASSLERRGDGYT

v_gene: TRBV19
j_gene: TRBJ2-1
CDR3aa: ASSIVLDSYNEQF

v_gene: TRBV7-8
j_gene: TRBJ2-7
CDR3aa: ASRGDSAPNEQY

v_gene: TRBV9
j_gene: TRBJ1-1
CDR3aa: ASSLRTGEAF

v_gene: TRBV9
j_gene: TRBJ2-7
CDR3aa: ASSVVYGSNEQY

v_gene: TRBV6-5
j_gene: TRBJ1-4
CDR3aa: ASSYSTPGFKLF

v_gene: TRBV6-5
j_gene: TRBJ1-5
CDR3aa: ASSPRGGGQPQH

v_gene: TRBV6-6
j_gene: TRBJ2-7
CDR3aa: ASSWIREMIYEQY

v_gene: TRBV19
j_gene: TRBJ1-1
CDR3aa: ASSISVTEAF

v_gene: TRBV6-5
j_gene: TRBJ1-1
CDR3aa: ASTPEGQVNTEAF

v_gene: TRBV27
j_gene: TRBJ2-6
CDR3aa: ASSTRTGVRGGANVLT

v_gene: TRBV4-2
j_gene: TRBJ2-1
CDR3aa: ASSPRRDEQF

v_gene: TRBV6-1
j_gene: TRBJ2-1
CDR3aa: ASSDNEQF

v_gene: TRBV4-1
j_gene: TRBJ2-7
CDR3aa: ASSQYQGGGYEQY

v_gene: TRBV19
j_gene: TRBJ2-1
CDR3aa: ASTSREYNEQF

v_gene: TRBV7-9
j_gene: TRBJ2-3
CDR3aa: ASSLTSGSTDTQY

v_gene: TRBV29-1
j_gene: TRBJ2-2
CDR3aa: SIPAYTGELF

v_gene: TRBV30
j_gene: TRBJ2-7
CDR3aa: AWIRQASSYEQY

v_gene: TRBV28
j_gene: TRBJ1-1
CDR3aa: ASADPRQNTEAF

v_gene: TRBV27
j_gene: TRBJ2-1
CDR3aa: ASSLSASGWDEQF

v_gene: TRBV6-5
j_gene: TRBJ1-1
CDR3aa: ASSYGTGGDGEAF

v_gene: TRBV7-8
j_gene: TRBJ2-5
CDR3aa: ASSLEVTSNLGEETQY

v_gene: TRBV30
j_gene: TRBJ1-1
CDR3aa: ACPGTEAF

v_gene: TRBV30
j_gene: TRBJ2-5
CDR3aa: AWSVRALGLRAETQY

v_gene: TRBV29-1
j_gene: TRBJ1-1
CDR3aa: SANYRGLRTEAF

v_gene: TRBV7-8
j_gene: TRBJ1-2
CDR3aa: ASSLGRRGLNGYT

v_gene: TRBV15
j_gene: TRBJ2-3
CDR3aa: ATSSLASGSADTQY

v_gene: TRBV4-1
j_gene: TRBJ2-7
CDR3aa: ASSQLWQGSSEQY

v_gene: TRBV7-2
j_gene: TRBJ2-3
CDR3aa: ASRGFIAAGVRADTQY

v_gene: TRBV15
j_gene: TRBJ2-2
CDR3aa: ATSRDDYLTGELF

v_gene: TRBV9
j_gene: TRBJ2-3
CDR3aa: ASSVESGRARDTQY

v_gene: TRBV28
j_gene: TRBJ1-1
CDR3aa: ASRGRDVKAF

v_gene: TRBV5-5
j_gene: TRBJ2-7
CDR3aa: ASRLGRGHSYEQY

v_gene: TRBV27
j_gene: TRBJ2-5
CDR3aa: ASRNRAGGGATQY

v_gene: TRBV9
j_gene: NA
CDR3aa: ASSVGTSEGDEQY

v_gene: TRBV5-4
j_gene: TRBJ2-5
CDR3aa: ASSSYFGSWETQY

v_gene: TRBV7-9
j_gene: TRBJ1-4
CDR3aa: ASSSPDSFNEKLF

v_gene: TRBV18
j_gene: TRBJ1-1
CDR3aa: ASSPGTRGTEAF

v_gene: TRBV7-9
j_gene: TRBJ2-7
CDR3aa: ASATEATGEQY

v_gene: TRBV7-2
j_gene: TRBJ1-3
CDR3aa: ASSLSGSGNTIY

v_gene: TRBV27
j_gene: TRBJ2-1
CDR3aa: ASSLIPSGSYNEQF

v_gene: TRBV2
j_gene: TRBJ1-1
CDR3aa: ASSGGFMNTEAF

v_gene: TRBV11-2
j_gene: TRBJ2-1
CDR3aa: ASSLGRWSPYNEQF

v_gene: TRBV29-1
j_gene: TRBJ2-3
CDR3aa: SAPATDTQY